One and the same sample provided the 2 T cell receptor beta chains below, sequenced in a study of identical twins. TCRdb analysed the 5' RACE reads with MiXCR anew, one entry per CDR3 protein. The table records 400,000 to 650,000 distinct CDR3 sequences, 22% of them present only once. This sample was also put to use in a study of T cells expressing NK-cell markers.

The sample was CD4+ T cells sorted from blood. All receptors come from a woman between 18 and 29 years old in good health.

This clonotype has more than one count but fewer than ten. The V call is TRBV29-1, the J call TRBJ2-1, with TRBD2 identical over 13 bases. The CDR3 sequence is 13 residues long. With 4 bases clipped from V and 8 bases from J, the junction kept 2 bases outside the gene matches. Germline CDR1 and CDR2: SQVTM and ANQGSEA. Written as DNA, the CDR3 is TGCAGCGTTGCCGGACTAGCGGGAGATGAGCAGTTCTTC. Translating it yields CSVAGLAGDEQFF.

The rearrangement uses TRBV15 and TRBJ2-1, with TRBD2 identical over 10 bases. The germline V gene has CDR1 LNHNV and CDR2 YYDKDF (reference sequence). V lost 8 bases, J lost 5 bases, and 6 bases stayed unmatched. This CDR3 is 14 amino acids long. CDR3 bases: TGTGCCACCGTTCGACTAGCGGGCCACAATGAGCAGTTCTTC. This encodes CATVRLAGHNEQFF.